The 13 T cell receptor beta chains below come from one sample, sequenced in a study of T cell responses to AZD1222 COVID-19 vaccine. Some clones are missing from TCRdb's copy, which holds only in-frame ones; the method was immunoSEQ multiplex PCR. The table records approximately 150,000 clones, around 83% of them present only once. The source was peripheral blood, collected 28 days after the second AZD1222 dose. The receptor source for this set is an adult who received the AZD1222 COVID-19 vaccine.

This chain joins TRBV7-2 and TRBJ1-2, with TRBD1 identical over 7 bases. CDR1 SGHTA and CDR2 FQGNSA come from the germline V gene. The CDR3 covers 13 residues. J lost 4 bases, V lost 5 bases, and 4 bases had no gene match. The CDR3 DNA reads TGTGCCAGCAGCCCGACAGGGACCTATGGCTACACCTTC. Protein: CASSPTGTYGYTF.

The chain couples TRBV18 to TRBJ2-1; 11 bases agree with TRBD2. This CDR3 has 15 residues. Germline CDR1 reads KGHSH; CDR2 reads LQKENI. After removal of 6 bases from V and 7 bases from J, the junction contained 8 bases not matched to a gene. The CDR3 spells CASSTGTSGPNEQFF. Written as DNA, the CDR3 is TGTGCCAGCTCTACCGGGACTAGCGGACCGAATGAGCAGTTCTTC.

The chain is built from TRBV27 and TRBJ1-1; D is uncertain. Trimming left V 4 bases short and J 4 bases short, with 16 bases between. This CDR3 spans 15 amino acids. Germline V gene sequence: CDR1 MNHEY, CDR2 SMNVEV (reference sequence). CDR3 nucleotides: TGTGCCAGCAGTTATCTCGGAGGTTTGGGCACTGAAGCTTTCTTT. This gives the protein CASSYLGGLGTEAFF.

This clone appeared a few times. The chain employs TRBV7-2 and TRBJ1-5; D is uncertain. Germline V gene data show CDR1 as SGHTA and CDR2 as FQGNSA. This CDR3 spans 15 amino acids. Deletions cut 2 bases from V and 1 base from J, with 9 bases between. CDR3 bases: TGTGCCAGCAGCTTATCGGTAATCAGCAATCAGCCCCAGCATTTT. It encodes CASSLSVISNQPQHF.

This chain joins TRBV7-8 and TRBJ1-3, with D perhaps matching TRBD1 (6 bases). The germline V gene has CDR1 SGHVS and CDR2 FQNEAQ. The CDR3 loop spans 17 amino acids. Trimming removed 1 base from V and 0 bases from J, with 13 bases in between. CDR3 protein: CASSLVGGLYSGNTIYF. The CDR3 DNA reads TGTGCCAGCAGCTTAGTTGGGGGGCTATACTCTGGAAACACCATATATTTT. Full variable domain (outside the CDR3, taken from reference TRBV7-8 and TRBJ1-3): GAGVSQSPRYKVAKRGQDVALRCDPISGHVSLFWYQQALGQGPEFLTYFQNEAQLDKSGLPSDRFFAERPEGSVSTLKIQRTQQEDSAVYLCASSLVGGLYSGNTIYFGEGSWLTVV.

The genes are TRBV6-1 and TRBJ1-1, with D maybe TRBD1 (5 bases). Trimming left V 1 base short and J 6 bases short, with 18 bases between. The V gene's germline CDR1 is MNHNS and CDR2 SASEGT. The length of the CDR3 is 16 residues. The DNA of the CDR3 is TGTGCCAGCAGTGAAGGGACAACCGGAGTTGACCCTGAAGCTTTCTTT. It encodes CASSEGTTGVDPEAFF.

This chain's CDR3 is CASSSYGGTGAPFGSPLHF. Written as DNA, the CDR3 is TGTGCCAGCAGCTCCTACGGGGGGACAGGTGCCCCTTTCGGTTCACCCCTCCACTTT. This rearrangement joins TRBV21-1 to TRBJ1-6; no check of the table's D call, TRBD1, against the DNA was made. TRBV21-1 is labeled a pseudogene. The CDR3 covers 19 residues.

The chain employs TRBV2 and TRBJ2-1; 14 bases agree with TRBD2. V trimming: 8 bases; J trimming: 6 bases; junction bases outside the gene matches: 9. This CDR3 has 16 residues. The germline V gene has CDR1 SNHLY and CDR2 FYNNEI. The CDR3 sequence: CASSRQGLAGVNEQFF. As DNA, the CDR3 is TGTGCCAGCTCCCGGCAGGGACTAGCGGGGGTCAATGAGCAGTTCTTC.

The J gene is TRBJ2-5, the V gene TRBV11-2, with TRBD2 as a possible D gene (6 bases). Looked up from germline, CDR1 is SGHAT and CDR2 is FQNNGV. V shed 6 bases and J shed 5 bases, with 13 bases lying between them. The CDR3 has 13 residues. The CDR3 loop reads CASSGQGGETQYF. The CDR3, as DNA: TGTGCCAGCAGTGGACAAGGAGGGGAGACCCAGTACTTC.

The V call is TRBV3-1 (or the pseudogene TRBV3-2), the J call TRBJ2-3, with 13 positions matching TRBD2. The V gene end was trimmed by 6 bases and the J gene end by 3 bases; junction bases not matched to a gene: 3. The CDR3 loop spans 15 amino acids. Germline-derived CDR1 and CDR2 are LGHDT and YNNKEL (reference sequence). The CDR3 here is CASSRTSGGTDTQYF. For the CDR3, the DNA is TGTGCCAGCAGTCGGACTAGCGGGGGTACAGATACGCAGTATTTT.

This chain uses TRBV23-1 with TRBJ1-1, with unresolved D. TRBV23-1 is assigned to the ORF class and has an uncertain function. The CDR3 has 12 residues. Trimming left V 4 bases short and J 1 base short, with 4 bases between. In nucleotides, the CDR3 is TGCGCCAGCAGTCCAGAGAACACTGAAGCTTTCTTT. Amino acids: CASSPENTEAFF.

The chain recombines TRBV9 with TRBJ2-7; 9 bases line up with TRBD2. Germline trimming cut 1 base from V and 7 bases from J; bases unmatched to any gene: 6. The germline gives CDR1 SGDLS, CDR2 YYNGEE. This CDR3 region has 14 residues. The CDR3 reads CASSVSGGSFEQYF. As DNA, the CDR3 is TGTGCCAGCAGCGTAAGCGGGGGGTCTTTTGAGCAGTACTTC. Full variable domain (outside the CDR3, taken from reference TRBV9 and TRBJ2-7): DSGVTQTPKHLITATGQRVTLRCSPRSGDLSVYWYQQSLDQGLQFLIQYYNGEERAKGNILERFSAQQFPDLHSELNLSSLELGDSALYFCASSVSGGSFEQYFGPGTRLTVT.

V usage is TRBV4-2 and J usage is TRBJ2-2, with D perhaps matching TRBD1 (6 bases). CDR1 is LGHNA and CDR2 is YNFKEQ in the germline V gene. The CDR3 is made up of 14 amino acids. The ends were cut back, 2 bases at V and 14 bases at J, with 18 bases in the middle. CDR3 nucleotides: TGTGCCAGCAGCCAACAGGGGCTGGACTCCCCCCTGTTTTTT. This codes for CASSQQGLDSPLFF.